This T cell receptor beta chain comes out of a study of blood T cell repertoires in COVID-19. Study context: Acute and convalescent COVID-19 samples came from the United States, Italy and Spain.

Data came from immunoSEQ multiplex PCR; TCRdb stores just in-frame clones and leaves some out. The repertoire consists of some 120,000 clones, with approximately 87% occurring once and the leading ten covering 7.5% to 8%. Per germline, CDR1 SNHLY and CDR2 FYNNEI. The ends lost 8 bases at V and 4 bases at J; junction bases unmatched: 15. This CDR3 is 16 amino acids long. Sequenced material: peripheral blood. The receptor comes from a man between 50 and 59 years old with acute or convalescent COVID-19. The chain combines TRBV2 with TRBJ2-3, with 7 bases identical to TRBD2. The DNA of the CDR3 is TGTGCCAGCGGACTCCTGGGGGGGGAGTTGGCAGATACGCAGTATTTT. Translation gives CASGLLGGELADTQYF.